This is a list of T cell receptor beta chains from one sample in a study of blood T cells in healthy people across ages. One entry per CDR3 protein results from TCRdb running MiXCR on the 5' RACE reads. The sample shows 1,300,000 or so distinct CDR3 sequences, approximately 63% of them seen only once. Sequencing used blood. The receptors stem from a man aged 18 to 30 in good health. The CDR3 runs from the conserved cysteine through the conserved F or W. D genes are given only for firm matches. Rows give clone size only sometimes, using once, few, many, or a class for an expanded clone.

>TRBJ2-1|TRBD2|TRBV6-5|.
TGTGCCACGGGGGGAGGGTGGGAGCAGTTCTTC
CATGGGWEQFF
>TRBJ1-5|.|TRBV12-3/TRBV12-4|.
TGTGCCAGCAGTTTTGCTGATCAGCCCCAGCATTTT
CASSFADQPQHF
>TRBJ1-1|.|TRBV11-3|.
TGTGCCAGCGCGGGGGAGAACACTGAAGCTTTCTTT
CASAGENTEAFF
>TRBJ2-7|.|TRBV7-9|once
TGTGTCTCTAAATTAAGCTCCTACAATGAGCAGTACTTC
CVSKLSSYNEQYF
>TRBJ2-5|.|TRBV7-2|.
TGTGCCAGCCGAGGGGAGTTTCAAGAGACCCAGTACTTC
CASRGEFQETQYF
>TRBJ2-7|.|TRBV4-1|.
TGCGCCAGCAGCCAAGATCGGAACTATAACTACGAGCAGTACTTC
CASSQDRNYNYEQYF
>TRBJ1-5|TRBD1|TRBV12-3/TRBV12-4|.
TGTGCCAGCAGTCGGGGACAGGGGGCGGTGGGCAATCAGCCCCAGCATTTT
CASSRGQGAVGNQPQHF
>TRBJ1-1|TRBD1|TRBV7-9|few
TGTGCCAGCAGCCCTGGGACAGACGAAGCTTTCTTT
CASSPGTDEAFF
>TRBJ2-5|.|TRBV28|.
TGTACCAGCAGTTCTATCGGACAGAGCCAAGAGACCCAGTACTTC
CTSSSIGQSQETQYF
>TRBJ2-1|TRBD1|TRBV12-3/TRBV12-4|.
TGTGCCAGCAGTTTAGCCCTGACAGGGGGCAATGAGCAGTTCTTC
CASSLALTGGNEQFF
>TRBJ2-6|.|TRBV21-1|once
TGTGCCAGCAGCAAAGCTTGGGACAGGGACTTCTCTGGGGCCAACGTCCTGACTTTC
CASSKAWDRDFSGANVLTF
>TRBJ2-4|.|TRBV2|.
TGTGCCAGCAGTGCGGGTATGGCCAAAAACATTCAGTACTTC
CASSAGMAKNIQYF
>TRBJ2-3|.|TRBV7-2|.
TGTGCCAGCAGCTCAATATCTCGCGGTGGGAGGGATACGCAGTATTTT
CASSSISRGGRDTQYF
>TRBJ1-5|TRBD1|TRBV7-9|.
TGTGCCAGCAGCAACTCGACAGGGGGGAGGTATCAGCCCCAGCATTTT
CASSNSTGGRYQPQHF
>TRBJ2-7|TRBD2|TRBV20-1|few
TGCAGTGCTACCGGGACTACCTTCTCCTACGAGCAGTACTTC
CSATGTTFSYEQYF
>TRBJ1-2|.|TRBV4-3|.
TGCGCCAGCAGCCAAGATAAGTTTAGGATGAGGGACTATGGCTACACCTTC
CASSQDKFRMRDYGYTF
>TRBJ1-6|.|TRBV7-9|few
TGTGCCAGCAGCCCGGGACTGTTAAATTCACCCCTCCACTTT
CASSPGLLNSPLHF
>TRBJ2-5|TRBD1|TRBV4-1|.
TGCGCCAGCAGCCAAGATTCCGGGACAGGGTTTTACAATGAGCAGTACTTC
CASSQDSGTGFYNEQYF
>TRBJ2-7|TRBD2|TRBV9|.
TGTGCCAGCAGCACCGGGACTATTCCCTACGAGCAGTACTTC
CASSTGTIPYEQYF
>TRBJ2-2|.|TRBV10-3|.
TGTGCCATCAGTGACGGCAGGGCCTACACCGGGGAGCTGTTTTTT
CAISDGRAYTGELFF
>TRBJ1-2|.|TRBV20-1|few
TGCAGTGTTCAACGGGGAGGCTACACCTTC
CSVQRGGYTF
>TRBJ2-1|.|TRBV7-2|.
TGTGCCAGCAGGTCCTGGGGGAGTTCCTACAATGAGCAGTTCTTC
CASRSWGSSYNEQFF
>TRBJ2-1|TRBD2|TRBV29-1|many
TGCAGCGTTCGGCGCGGGGGGGTGAACAATGAGCAGTTCTTC
CSVRRGGVNNEQFF
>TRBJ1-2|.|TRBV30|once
TGTGCCTGGATTTGGGGGCGGGATGGCTACACCTTC
CAWIWGRDGYTF
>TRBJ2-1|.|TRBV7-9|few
TGTGCCAGCAGAAGTAGCACCCCCCTTTACAATGAGCAGTTCTTC
CASRSSTPLYNEQFF
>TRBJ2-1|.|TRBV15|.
TGTGCCACCACTCCGGGGCCGGGGGATGAGCAGTTCTTC
CATTPGPGDEQFF
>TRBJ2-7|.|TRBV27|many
TGTGCCAGCAGCTTGACTGTGACCTACGAGCAGTACTTC
CASSLTVTYEQYF
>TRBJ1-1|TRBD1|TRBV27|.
TGTGCCAGCAGTTTGGGACAGGGGGCTGAGGAAACTGAAGCTTTCTTT
CASSLGQGAEETEAFF
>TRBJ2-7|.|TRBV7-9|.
TGTGCCAGCAGCTCCTCTTCGGGGGATACCTACGAGCAGTACTTC
CASSSSSGDTYEQYF
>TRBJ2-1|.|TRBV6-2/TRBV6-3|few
TGTGCCAGCAGTTACTCGATGGTTAGCAATGAGCAGTTCTTC
CASSYSMVSNEQFF
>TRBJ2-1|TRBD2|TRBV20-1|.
TGCAGTCCAGAACTAGCGGGAGGTTTCCATGAGCAGTTCTTC
CSPELAGGFHEQFF
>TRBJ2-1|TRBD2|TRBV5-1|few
TGCGCCAGCAGCCCACCGACTAGCGGGAGGGCTAAGAATGAGCAGTTCTTC
CASSPPTSGRAKNEQFF
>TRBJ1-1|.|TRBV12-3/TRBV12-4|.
TGTGCCAGCACCGTGACGGGGGGGAACACTGAAGCTTTCTTT
CASTVTGGNTEAFF
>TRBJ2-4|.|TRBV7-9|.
TGTGCCAGCAGCCAGACAGGAGGAGCCAAAAACATTCAGTACTTC
CASSQTGGAKNIQYF
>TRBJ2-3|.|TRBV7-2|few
TGTGCCAGCAGCCGTGTTCACACAGATACGCAGTATTTT
CASSRVHTDTQYF
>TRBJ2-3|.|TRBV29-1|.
TGCAGCGTCGACTCTAGGGGGAGTCGGTATTTT
CSVDSRGSRYF
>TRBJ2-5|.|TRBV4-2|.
TGTGCCAGCAGCCAAGAGGGGGGGACATCCTACAATGAGCAGTACTTC
CASSQEGGTSYNEQYF
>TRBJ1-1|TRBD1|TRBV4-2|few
TGTGCCAGCAGCCGACAGGGGGCGATTTCTGAAGCTTTCTTT
CASSRQGAISEAFF
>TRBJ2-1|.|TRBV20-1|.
TGCAGTGCTAGAGATCCCGATACCGCCTACAATGAGCAGTTCTTC
CSARDPDTAYNEQFF
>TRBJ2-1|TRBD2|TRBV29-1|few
TGCAGCGTTGAATCCCGACTAGCGGGGGGGCCGAATGAGCAGTTCTTC
CSVESRLAGGPNEQFF
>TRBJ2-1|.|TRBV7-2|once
TGTGCCAGCAGTTCCGCCTTTGGTGTGGAGCAGTTCTTC
CASSSAFGVEQFF
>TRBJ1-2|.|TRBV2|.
TGTGCCAGCGGTCTGGGACCCTATGGCTACACCTTC
CASGLGPYGYTF
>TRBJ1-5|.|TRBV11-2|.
TGTGCCAGCAGCCGGGATTATAGCAATCAGCCCCAGCATTTT
CASSRDYSNQPQHF
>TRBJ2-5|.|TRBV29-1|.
TGCAGCCCTACCGGCCCGGATCCGGGGGAGATCCAAGAGACCCAGTACTTC
CSPTGPDPGEIQETQYF